A selection of T cell receptor beta chains follows, all from one sample in a study of T cell repertoires in cytomegalovirus infection. TCRdb re-called the reads through MiXCR, storing one row per CDR3 protein. Found here are roughly 230,000 distinct CDR3 sequences, 15% to 20% of them singletons; the top ten hold 40% to 55%. Sequenced material: CD8+ T cells from PBMCs. Receptors originate from a human donor in good health (CMV status not recorded). Some clones in this sample may be carry-over from other donors' samples. Both conserved end residues are part of each CDR3. D genes are given only for firm matches. A clone size is listed for some rows: how often the clone was seen (once, few, many), or a class if it is expanded.

D: -
J: TRBJ1-3
size: few
V: TRBV29-1
CDR3: CSVEDRRGSSSSGNTIYF
DNA: TGCAGCGTTGAAGATCGTCGAGGGAGCAGTAGCTCTGGAAACACCATATATTTT

D: -
J: TRBJ2-7
size: many
V: TRBV7-2
CDR3: CASRGRETYEQYF
DNA: TGTGCCAGCAGGGGACGGGAAACCTACGAGCAGTACTTC

D: -
J: TRBJ2-7
size: many
V: TRBV27
CDR3: CASSLFVGYEQYF
DNA: TGTGCCAGCAGTTTATTTGTGGGCTACGAGCAGTACTTC

D: -
J: TRBJ2-7
size: -
V: TRBV20-1
CDR3: CSARDGWGRENEQYF
DNA: TGCAGTGCTAGAGATGGGTGGGGGCGCGAAAACGAGCAGTACTTC

D: -
J: TRBJ2-7
size: many
V: TRBV11-2
CDR3: CASSGSSYEQYF
DNA: TGTGCCAGCAGCGGCAGCTCCTACGAGCAGTACTTC

D: -
J: TRBJ2-2
size: -
V: TRBV29-1
CDR3: CSVRGLGAGELFF
DNA: TGCAGCGTGAGGGGTCTGGGGGCCGGGGAGCTGTTTTTT

D: -
J: TRBJ2-3
size: many
V: TRBV28
CDR3: CASSLLQGTDTQYF
DNA: TGTGCCAGCTCCTTACTACAGGGCACAGATACGCAGTATTTT

D: -
J: TRBJ2-3
size: few
V: TRBV27
CDR3: CASSSLGFTGTDTQYF
DNA: TGTGCCAGCAGTTCTTTAGGCTTCACCGGGACAGATACGCAGTATTTT

D: TRBD1
J: TRBJ1-2
size: many
V: TRBV20-1
CDR3: CSAGDRGENYGYTF
DNA: TGCAGTGCAGGGGACAGGGGCGAAAACTATGGCTACACCTTC

D: TRBD1
J: TRBJ1-5
size: many
V: TRBV10-3
CDR3: CAISEPGTDKHF
DNA: TGTGCCATCAGTGAGCCCGGGACAGACAAGCATTTT

D: TRBD1
J: TRBJ1-5
size: many
V: TRBV6-6
CDR3: CASSHADRGAYSNQPQHF
DNA: TGTGCCAGCAGTCACGCAGACAGGGGTGCCTATAGCAATCAGCCCCAGCATTTT

D: TRBD1
J: TRBJ1-2
size: -
V: TRBV10-3
CDR3: CAISESNRGFGYTF
DNA: TGTGCCATCAGTGAGTCGAACAGGGGATTTGGCTACACCTTC

D: TRBD1
J: TRBJ1-2
size: -
V: TRBV7-2
CDR3: CASSPRGTGVNYGYTF
DNA: TGTGCCAGCAGCCCCCGTGGGACAGGGGTTAACTATGGCTACACCTTC

D: -
J: TRBJ2-7
size: many
V: TRBV11-3
CDR3: CASSRNSDGSYEQYF
DNA: TGTGCCAGCAGCCGGAACAGTGATGGCTCCTACGAGCAGTACTTC

D: -
J: TRBJ2-1
size: -
V: TRBV29-1
CDR3: CSYGTQGGNEQFF
DNA: TGCAGCTATGGGACACAGGGAGGCAATGAGCAGTTCTTC

D: TRBD2
J: TRBJ2-2
size: few
V: TRBV7-6
CDR3: CASSLAGVHSGELFF
DNA: TGTGCCAGCAGCTTGGCGGGGGTACACTCGGGGGAGCTGTTTTTT

D: -
J: TRBJ2-7
size: few
V: TRBV7-9
CDR3: CASSLAPETSYEQYF
DNA: TGTGCCAGCAGCTTAGCCCCGGAAACGTCCTACGAGCAGTACTTC

D: -
J: TRBJ2-5
size: few
V: TRBV28
CDR3: CASSLNRDWASGETQYF
DNA: TGTGCCAGCAGCTTAAACAGGGATTGGGCTTCGGGGGAGACCCAGTACTTC

D: -
J: TRBJ2-1
size: -
V: TRBV3-1
CDR3: CASSQYRFYNEQFF
DNA: TGTGCCAGCAGCCAATACAGGTTTTACAATGAGCAGTTCTTC

D: -
J: TRBJ2-3
size: -
V: TRBV6-6
CDR3: CASSYVGTPTDTQYF
DNA: TGTGCCAGCAGTTACGTGGGGACACCAACAGATACGCAGTATTTT

D: -
J: TRBJ2-1
size: few
V: TRBV5-4
CDR3: CASSLQSKAGEQFF
DNA: TGTGCCAGCAGCTTACAATCTAAAGCGGGTGAGCAGTTCTTC

D: -
J: TRBJ2-7
size: few
V: TRBV4-1
CDR3: CASSQDRDERAYEQYF
DNA: TGCGCCAGCAGCCAAGATCGGGATGAGAGAGCCTACGAGCAGTACTTC

D: TRBD1
J: TRBJ1-2
size: many
V: TRBV19
CDR3: CASSGLTGNYGYTF
DNA: TGTGCCAGTAGCGGACTGACAGGGAACTATGGCTACACCTTC

D: TRBD1
J: TRBJ1-2
size: few
V: TRBV29-1
CDR3: CSVRLTGLNYGYTF
DNA: TGCAGCGTGCGCCTGACAGGGCTCAACTATGGCTACACCTTC

D: -
J: TRBJ2-2
size: few
V: TRBV15
CDR3: CATSKDWRGADTGELFF
DNA: TGTGCCACCAGCAAGGATTGGAGGGGTGCTGACACCGGGGAGCTGTTTTTT

D: TRBD2
J: TRBJ2-2
size: many
V: TRBV6-5
CDR3: CASSSPGLENPGELFF
DNA: TGTGCCAGCAGTTCACCGGGACTAGAAAATCCCGGGGAGCTGTTTTTT

D: TRBD1
J: TRBJ2-3
size: once
V: TRBV12-3/TRBV12-4
CDR3: CASSTYRGSTDTQYF
DNA: TGTGCCAGCAGCACCTACAGGGGGAGCACAGATACGCAGTATTTT

D: -
J: TRBJ1-4
size: few
V: TRBV6-6
CDR3: CASRPWQGFTPQTNEKLFF
DNA: TGTGCCAGCAGGCCTTGGCAGGGTTTTACCCCACAAACTAATGAAAAACTGTTTTTT

D: TRBD1
J: TRBJ2-1
size: many
V: TRBV28
CDR3: CASSLSLTTGVRYNEQFF
DNA: TGTGCCAGCAGTTTATCCCTAACTACAGGGGTGCGTTACAATGAGCAGTTCTTC

D: TRBD1
J: TRBJ1-1
size: -
V: TRBV5-1
CDR3: CASSLGTGTRASFF
DNA: TGCGCCAGCAGCTTGGGGACAGGGACCCGTGCATCTTTCTTT

D: -
J: TRBJ2-7
size: -
V: TRBV20-1
CDR3: CSGDRSSYEQYF
DNA: TGCAGTGGGGACCGTAGCTCCTACGAGCAGTACTTC